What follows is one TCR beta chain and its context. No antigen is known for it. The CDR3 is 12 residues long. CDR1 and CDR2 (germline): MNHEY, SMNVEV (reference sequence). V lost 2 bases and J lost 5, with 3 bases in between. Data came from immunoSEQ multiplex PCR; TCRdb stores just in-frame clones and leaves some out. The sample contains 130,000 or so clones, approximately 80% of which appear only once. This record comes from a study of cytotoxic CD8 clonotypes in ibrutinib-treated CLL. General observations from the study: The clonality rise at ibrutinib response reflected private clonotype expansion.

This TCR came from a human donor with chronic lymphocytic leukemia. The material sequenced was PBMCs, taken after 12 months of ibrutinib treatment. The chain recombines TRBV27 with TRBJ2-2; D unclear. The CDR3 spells CASSLGTGELFF. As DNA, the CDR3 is TGTGCCAGCAGTTTAGGTACCGGGGAGCTGTTTTTT.